The sequence of this T cell receptor beta chain was determined in a study of preoperative IRX-2 immunotherapy in early breast cancer. This clone came up once. CDR3 length equals 14 residues. Data came from immunoSEQ multiplex PCR; TCRdb stores just in-frame clones and leaves some out. The repertoire holds more than 20,000 clones, with 65% to 85% as singletons. Treatment denoted: preoperative locoregional IRX-2 cytokine immunotherapy. Samples came from a phase Ib trial of preoperative locoregional IRX-2 cytokine immunotherapy. The sequencing here drew on lymph node tissue, taken before IRX-2 immunotherapy. This rearrangement joins TRBV12-2 to TRBJ2-7; the table assigns TRBD1, which was not confirmed against the DNA. TRBV12-2 is flagged as a pseudogene. This clonotype originated in a human donor with breast cancer. The CDR3 bases are TGTGCAAGTCGCTACCCCCCGGACACATACGAGCAGTACTTC. This gives the protein CASRYPPDTYEQYF.